The source of this T cell receptor (beta chain) is a study of T cell changes during pregnancy in multiple sclerosis. Germline values: CDR1 SSHAT, CDR2 FNYEAQ (reference sequence). V gave up 3 bases and J gave up 5 bases; unmatched junction bases: 9. CDR3 length equals 15 residues. Profiled with immunoSEQ multiplex PCR; TCRdb holds only in-frame clones, not every one. The sample includes roughly 80,000 clones, roughly 93% of them seen just once. This specimen consisted of peripheral blood, obtained in the first trimester of pregnancy. This chain connects TRBV7-7 to TRBJ2-5; 7 bases map to TRBD1. This receptor was taken from a female donor with multiple sclerosis, enrolled in a pregnancy study. CDR3 sequence: CASSLNRGSGETQYF. DNA of the CDR3: TGTGCCAGCAGCTTGAACAGGGGATCTGGGGAGACCCAGTACTTC.